This TCR beta chain was observed in a study of cytomegalovirus exposure and HLA in healthy donors. The overall study: Some 90 million unique TCRs from HLA-typed donors were held in an early data release. Study results and caveats: On later analysis, the bulk of CMV-associated TCR beta chains appeared to be HLA-restricted.

The PCR ran on 60 Vbeta and 13 Jbeta primers. The data were produced by immunoSEQ multiplex PCR, yet TCRdb's version contains in-frame clones alone and is incomplete. The table records around 100,000 clones, roughly three quarters of them present only once. With regard to this clone: Its antigen is still unknown.

Sequenced input: PBMCs. The sequence was collected from a man aged 35 to 55 in good health and CMV-seronegative.

CDR3 nucleotides: TGTGCCAGCAGCTTAGTGGGGACAGGGGTTACCGGGGAGCTGTTTTTT. As protein: CASSLVGTGVTGELFF. The chain couples TRBV5-4 to TRBJ2-2; 10 bases map to TRBD1. Germline V lookup: CDR1 SGHNT, CDR2 YYREEE (reference sequence). This CDR3 has 16 residues. With 2 bases clipped from V and 5 bases from J, the junction kept 6 bases outside the gene matches. The full variable domain, rest sourced from reference TRBV5-4 and TRBJ2-2, is ETGVTQSPTHLIKTRGQQVTLRCSSQSGHNTVSWYQQALGQGPQFIFQYYREEENGRGNFPPRFSGLQFPNYSSELNVNALELDDSALYLCASSLVGTGVTGELFFGEGSRLTVL.